This T cell receptor beta chain was identified during a study of identical twins. TCRdb recomputed calls from the 5' RACE reads with MiXCR, one row per CDR3 protein. The table shows about 720,000 distinct CDR3 sequences, with 8.6% occurring only once. The CDR3 has 18 amino acids. Germline V gene data show CDR1 as LGHNA and CDR2 as YSLEER. J was trimmed by 0 bases and V by 2 bases; bases with no gene match: 5. These data were also reused for a study on yellow fever vaccine responses in identical twins.

The genes are TRBV4-3 and TRBJ2-7; 15 nucleotides agree with TRBD2. The sequenced sample consisted of PBMCs. This receptor was identified in a woman in her late teens or twenties in good health. For the CDR3, the DNA is TGCGCCAGCAGCCAACAGGGACTAGCGGGAGGAAACTCCTACGAGCAGTACTTC. This translates into CASSQQGLAGGNSYEQYF.